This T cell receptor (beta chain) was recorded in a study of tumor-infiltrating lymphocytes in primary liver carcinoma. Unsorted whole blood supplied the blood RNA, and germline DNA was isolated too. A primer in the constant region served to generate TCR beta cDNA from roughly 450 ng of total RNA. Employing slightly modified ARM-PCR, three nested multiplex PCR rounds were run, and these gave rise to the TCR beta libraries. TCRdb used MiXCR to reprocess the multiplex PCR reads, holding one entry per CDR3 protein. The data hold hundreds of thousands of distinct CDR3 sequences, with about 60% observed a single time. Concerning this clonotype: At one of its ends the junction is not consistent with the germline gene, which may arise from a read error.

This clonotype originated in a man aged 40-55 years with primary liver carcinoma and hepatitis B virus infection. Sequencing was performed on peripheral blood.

CDR3 loop: CTSSQDRLNSYNEQFF. Here the CDR3 DNA reads TGCACCAGCAGCCAAGATAGGCTTAACTCCTACAATGAGCAGTTCTTC. V gene TRBV4-3 combines with J gene TRBJ2-1; D remains ambiguous. In germline, CDR1 is LGHNA, CDR2 YSLEER. The CDR3 consists of 16 residues.